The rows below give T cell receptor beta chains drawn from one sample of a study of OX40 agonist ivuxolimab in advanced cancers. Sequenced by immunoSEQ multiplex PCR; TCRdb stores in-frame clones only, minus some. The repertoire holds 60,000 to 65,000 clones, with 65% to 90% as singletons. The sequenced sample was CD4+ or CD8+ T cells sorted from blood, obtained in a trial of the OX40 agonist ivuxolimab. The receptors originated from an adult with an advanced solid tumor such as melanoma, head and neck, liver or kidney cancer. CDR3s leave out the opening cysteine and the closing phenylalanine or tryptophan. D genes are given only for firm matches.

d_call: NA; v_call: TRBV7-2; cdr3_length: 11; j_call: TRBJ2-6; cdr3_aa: ASSLAGANVLT
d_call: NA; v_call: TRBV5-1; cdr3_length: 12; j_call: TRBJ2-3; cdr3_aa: ASSFSDTTDTQY
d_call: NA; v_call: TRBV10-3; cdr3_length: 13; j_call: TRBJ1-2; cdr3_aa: AISERDIASPGYT
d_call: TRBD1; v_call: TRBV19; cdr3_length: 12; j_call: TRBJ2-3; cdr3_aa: ASSLGQSTDTQY
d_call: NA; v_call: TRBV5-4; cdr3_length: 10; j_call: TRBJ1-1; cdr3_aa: ASSLLGSEAF
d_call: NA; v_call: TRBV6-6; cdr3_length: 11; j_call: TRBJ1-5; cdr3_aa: ASNRNSNQPQH
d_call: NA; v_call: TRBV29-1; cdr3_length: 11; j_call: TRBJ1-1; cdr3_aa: SVEQSMNTEAF
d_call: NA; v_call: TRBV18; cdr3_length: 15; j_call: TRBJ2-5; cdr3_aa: ASSPPLLGGTRETQY
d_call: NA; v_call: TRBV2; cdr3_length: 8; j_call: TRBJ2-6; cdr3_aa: ASGGNVLT
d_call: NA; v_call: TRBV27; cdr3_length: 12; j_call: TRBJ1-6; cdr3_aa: ASRWSLDNSPLH
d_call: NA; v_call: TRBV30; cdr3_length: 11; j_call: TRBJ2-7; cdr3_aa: AWSTGSDSEQY
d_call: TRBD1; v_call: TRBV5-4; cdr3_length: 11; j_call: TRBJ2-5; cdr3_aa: ASSPPTGETQY
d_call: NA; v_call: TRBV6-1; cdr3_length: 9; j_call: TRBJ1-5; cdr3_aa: ASSGNQPQH
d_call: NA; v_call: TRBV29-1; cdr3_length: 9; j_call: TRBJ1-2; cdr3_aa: SGRGPQGYT
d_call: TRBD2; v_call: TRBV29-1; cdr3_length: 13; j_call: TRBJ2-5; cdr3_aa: SVEGLAGVSETQY
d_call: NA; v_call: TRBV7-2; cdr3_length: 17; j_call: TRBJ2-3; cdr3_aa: ASSLFLRRQQTATDTQY
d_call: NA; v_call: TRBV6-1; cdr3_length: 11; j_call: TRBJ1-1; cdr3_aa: ASSRAWDTEAF
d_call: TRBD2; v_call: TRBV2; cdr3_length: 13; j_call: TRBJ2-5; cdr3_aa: ASSLRAGLQETQY
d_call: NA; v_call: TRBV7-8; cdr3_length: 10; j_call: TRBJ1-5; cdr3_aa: ASSLAGQPQH
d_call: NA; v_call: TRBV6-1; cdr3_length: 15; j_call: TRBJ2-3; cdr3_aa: ASSEDRTDFVGDTQY
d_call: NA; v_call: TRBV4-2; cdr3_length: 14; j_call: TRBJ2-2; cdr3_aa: ASSPGDLLNTGELF
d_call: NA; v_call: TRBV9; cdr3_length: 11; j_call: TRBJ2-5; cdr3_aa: ASSVGRQETQY
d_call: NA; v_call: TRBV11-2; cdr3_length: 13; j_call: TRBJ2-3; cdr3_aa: ASSLDGGSTDTQY